Listed below are T cell receptor beta chains from one sample, sequenced in a study of molecular identifiers for immune sequencing clone quantification. TCRdb recomputed calls from the PCR reads with MiXCR, one row per CDR3 protein. The table has hundreds of thousands of distinct CDR3 sequences, about 21% seen once. The sequenced sample was naive CD8+ T cells from blood, with Jurkat cell RNA spiked in. Receptor source: a human donor in good health. Some libraries in this study had Jurkat cell RNA spiked in. Each CDR3 is given without its conserved first and last residue. The order of the fields is J gene, D gene, V gene, CDR3 protein. The D gene is left open where the match is weak.

j_call: TRBJ1-1
d_call: TRBD1
v_call: TRBV6-2/TRBV6-3
cdr3_aa: ASSRYSGTGIEAF

j_call: TRBJ2-6
d_call: -
v_call: TRBV30
cdr3_aa: AWCVHQLSGANVLT

j_call: TRBJ2-3
d_call: -
v_call: TRBV7-2
cdr3_aa: ASSSRDAARGSTDTQY

j_call: TRBJ2-7
d_call: TRBD1
v_call: TRBV27
cdr3_aa: ASASTGVEQY

j_call: TRBJ2-7
d_call: TRBD1
v_call: TRBV5-5
cdr3_aa: ASSLGQGTAYEQY

j_call: TRBJ1-3
d_call: -
v_call: TRBV28
cdr3_aa: ASRPDRNSGNTIY

j_call: TRBJ2-6
d_call: -
v_call: TRBV7-9
cdr3_aa: ASSLEYRDSGANVLT

j_call: TRBJ1-2
d_call: TRBD1
v_call: TRBV7-9
cdr3_aa: ASNEGTGHPNYGYT

j_call: TRBJ2-3
d_call: -
v_call: TRBV6-6
cdr3_aa: ASSYVGRATDTQY

j_call: TRBJ2-7
d_call: -
v_call: TRBV4-2
cdr3_aa: ASSPPGGGYEQY

j_call: TRBJ1-5
d_call: -
v_call: TRBV6-6
cdr3_aa: ASSYMVLQPQH

j_call: TRBJ2-5
d_call: -
v_call: TRBV7-9
cdr3_aa: ASSLVGARETQY

j_call: TRBJ2-3
d_call: -
v_call: TRBV4-3
cdr3_aa: ASGQDVGDTDTQY

j_call: TRBJ2-7
d_call: -
v_call: TRBV6-5
cdr3_aa: ASSGRDSSYEQY

j_call: TRBJ2-5
d_call: -
v_call: TRBV7-6
cdr3_aa: ASSPLTGTRNQETQY

j_call: TRBJ2-7
d_call: -
v_call: TRBV5-1
cdr3_aa: ASSSGGLENEQY

j_call: TRBJ2-1
d_call: TRBD2
v_call: TRBV27
cdr3_aa: ASREEAGLAYEQF

j_call: TRBJ2-5
d_call: -
v_call: TRBV7-9
cdr3_aa: ASSLVRQETQY

j_call: TRBJ2-1
d_call: TRBD1
v_call: TRBV2
cdr3_aa: ARGTASHNEQF

j_call: TRBJ2-1
d_call: -
v_call: TRBV7-2
cdr3_aa: ASSLDGDNEQF

j_call: TRBJ1-5
d_call: -
v_call: TRBV12-3/TRBV12-4
cdr3_aa: ASSPEWAGNSNQPQH

j_call: TRBJ2-2
d_call: TRBD1
v_call: TRBV7-9
cdr3_aa: ASRTGVGELF

j_call: TRBJ1-1
d_call: TRBD1
v_call: TRBV13
cdr3_aa: ASSPDGRGKTEAF

j_call: TRBJ2-7
d_call: TRBD1
v_call: TRBV12-3/TRBV12-4
cdr3_aa: ASGLEGTGSYEQY

j_call: TRBJ2-5
d_call: -
v_call: TRBV12-3/TRBV12-4
cdr3_aa: ASSLVERAGHPDLETQY

j_call: TRBJ2-7
d_call: -
v_call: TRBV4-2
cdr3_aa: ASSPAGGGNEQY

j_call: TRBJ2-4
d_call: TRBD2
v_call: TRBV29-1
cdr3_aa: SVVFAGDKNIQY

j_call: TRBJ1-1
d_call: -
v_call: TRBV6-5
cdr3_aa: ASSGGWGLGTEAF

j_call: TRBJ2-3
d_call: TRBD2
v_call: TRBV29-1
cdr3_aa: SVVSGATDTQY

j_call: TRBJ2-7
d_call: -
v_call: TRBV20-1
cdr3_aa: SASTFSEGRGEQY

j_call: TRBJ2-5
d_call: -
v_call: TRBV4-2
cdr3_aa: ASSQEYRGYQETQY

j_call: TRBJ2-4
d_call: -
v_call: TRBV28
cdr3_aa: ASSLTEGVSAKNIQY

j_call: TRBJ2-7
d_call: TRBD1
v_call: TRBV28
cdr3_aa: ASSVHRQGYGQY

j_call: TRBJ2-7
d_call: TRBD1
v_call: TRBV29-1
cdr3_aa: SVEYVGQGSYEQY

j_call: TRBJ1-2
d_call: -
v_call: TRBV14
cdr3_aa: ASSQVRGWPYGYT

j_call: TRBJ2-1
d_call: -
v_call: TRBV18
cdr3_aa: ASSPGYGGVGEQF

j_call: TRBJ2-3
d_call: TRBD2
v_call: TRBV7-8
cdr3_aa: ASSLMSSGGAGDTQY

j_call: TRBJ2-7
d_call: -
v_call: TRBV13
cdr3_aa: ASSLGDMTYEQY

j_call: TRBJ2-7
d_call: -
v_call: TRBV7-3
cdr3_aa: ASSLIGGSTYEQY

j_call: TRBJ2-7
d_call: -
v_call: TRBV14
cdr3_aa: ASSPAGGRTTYEQY

j_call: TRBJ2-3
d_call: -
v_call: TRBV14
cdr3_aa: ASSQPETRADTQY

j_call: TRBJ1-5
d_call: -
v_call: TRBV3-1
cdr3_aa: ASSQVQSNQPQH

j_call: TRBJ2-5
d_call: TRBD1
v_call: TRBV12-3/TRBV12-4
cdr3_aa: ASTRDSKETQY

j_call: TRBJ2-3
d_call: -
v_call: TRBV11-2
cdr3_aa: ASSLVVGAGTDTQY

j_call: TRBJ2-3
d_call: -
v_call: TRBV4-3
cdr3_aa: ASSQDWDSDTDTQY

j_call: TRBJ2-2
d_call: -
v_call: TRBV28
cdr3_aa: ASSSGTVNTGELF

j_call: TRBJ1-2
d_call: -
v_call: TRBV2
cdr3_aa: ASSESVTGGYGYT

j_call: TRBJ2-5
d_call: -
v_call: TRBV6-5
cdr3_aa: ASSPTPLKTQY

j_call: TRBJ2-3
d_call: -
v_call: TRBV19
cdr3_aa: ATGEETDTQY